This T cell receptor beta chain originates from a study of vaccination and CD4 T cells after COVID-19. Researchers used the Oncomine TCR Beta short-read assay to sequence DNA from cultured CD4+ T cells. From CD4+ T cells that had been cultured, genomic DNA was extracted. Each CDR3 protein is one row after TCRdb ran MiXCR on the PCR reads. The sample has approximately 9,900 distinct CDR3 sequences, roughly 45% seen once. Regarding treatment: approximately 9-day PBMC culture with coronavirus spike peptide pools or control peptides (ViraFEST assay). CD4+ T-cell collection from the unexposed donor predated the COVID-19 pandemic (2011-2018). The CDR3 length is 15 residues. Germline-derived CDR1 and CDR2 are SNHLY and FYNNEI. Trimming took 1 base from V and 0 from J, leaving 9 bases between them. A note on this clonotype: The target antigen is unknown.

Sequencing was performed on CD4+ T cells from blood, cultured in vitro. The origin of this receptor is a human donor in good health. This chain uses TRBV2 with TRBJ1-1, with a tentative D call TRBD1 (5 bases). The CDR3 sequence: CASSEGQYMNTEAFF. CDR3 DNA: TGTGCCAGCAGTGAAGGACAGTACATGAACACTGAAGCTTTCTTT.